These 18 T cell receptor beta chains share one sample of origin, sequenced in a study of blood T cell repertoires in COVID-19. Assay: immunoSEQ multiplex PCR; the TCRdb copy retains only in-frame clones and omits some. The sample carries over 75,000 clones, approximately 84% recorded once. The source material was peripheral blood. The source of these receptors is a man aged 65 to 79 with acute or convalescent COVID-19.

V and J are TRBV7-9 and TRBJ2-5; 9 bases are shared with TRBD2. V lost 3 bases and J lost 5; bases outside the gene matches: 1. Per germline, CDR1 SEHNR and CDR2 FQNEAQ (reference sequence). CDR3 length: 13 residues. DNA for the CDR3: TGTGCCAGCAGCTTGGCGGGGGGGGAGACCCAGTACTTC. Protein product: CASSLAGGETQYF.

This chain uses TRBV7-3 with TRBJ1-1; D may be TRBD1 (5 bases). V lost 5 bases and J lost 7, with 17 bases in between. CDR1 is SGHTA and CDR2 is FQGTGA in the germline V gene. The CDR3 extends over 14 amino acids. The CDR3 coding sequence is TGTGCCAGCAGCCCACGGGGGTGGGGCGGTGAAGCTTTCTTT. Translation gives CASSPRGWGGEAFF.

The V and J genes are TRBV2 and TRBJ2-1; 11 positions agree with TRBD2. Germline CDR1 is SNHLY and CDR2 is FYNNEI. CDR3 length: 15 residues. V lost 6 bases, J lost 2 bases, and 3 bases stayed unmatched. The CDR3 coding sequence is TGTGCCAGCAGGTTGGGACTAGCGGCCTACAATGAGCAGTTCTTC. Translated: CASRLGLAAYNEQFF. The variable domain in full, with the rest retrieved from reference TRBV2 and TRBJ2-1, is EPEVTQTPSHQVTQMGQEVILRCVPISNHLYFYWYRQILGQKVEFLVSFYNNEISEKSEIFDDQFSVERPDGSNFTLKIRSTKLEDSAMYFCASRLGLAAYNEQFFGPGTRLTVL.

This clone was recorded only once. The gene calls are TRBV18 and TRBJ2-3; possible D gene TRBD2, 6 bases. V was pared by 3 bases and J by 2 bases, with 9 bases between. The CDR3 totals 14 residues. Germline assignment: CDR1 KGHSH and CDR2 LQKENI. For the CDR3, the DNA is TGTGCCAGCTCACCCCGGGAGCACACAGATACGCAGTATTTT. It is translated as CASSPREHTDTQYF.

This chain's CDR3 is CASSFFAKSDNQPQHF. CDR3 coding DNA: TGTGCCAGCAGCTTTTTTGCCAAGAGTGACAATCAGCCCCAGCATTTT. The chain uses TRBV5-6 and TRBJ1-5, with D uncertain. Trimming removed 2 bases from V and 3 bases from J, with 15 bases in between. Germline CDR1 is SGHDT and CDR2 is YYEEEE. The CDR3 has 16 amino acids.

The gene calls are TRBV28 and TRBJ2-2, with D perhaps matching TRBD1 (6 bases). The ends were cut back, 4 bases at V and 3 bases at J, with 9 bases in the middle. The CDR3 is 14 amino acids. Germline loops: CDR1 MDHEN, CDR2 SYDVKM. DNA of the CDR3: TGTGCCAGCAGTTCAGGGGAGTACACCGGGGAGCTGTTTTTT. Translation: CASSSGEYTGELFF.

V and J are TRBV11-2 and TRBJ1-1; D unresolved. Germline values: CDR1 SGHAT, CDR2 FQNNGV. This CDR3 is built from 14 residues. The V and J ends lost 5 bases and 3 bases respectively, with 13 bases between them. The DNA of the CDR3 is TGTGCCAGCAGCCGAGGGAGGACCGACACTGAAGCTTTCTTT. It is translated as CASSRGRTDTEAFF.

The V call is TRBV11-3, the J call TRBJ1-1; D is unclear. V dropped 4 bases and J dropped 2 bases, with 14 bases sitting between them. Germline CDR1 SGHNT, CDR2 YENEEA. The CDR3 runs to 15 residues. The CDR3 DNA reads as TGTGCCAGCAGCTCCGCGGGCCTTTCTAACACTGAAGCTTTCTTT. Its translation is CASSSAGLSNTEAFF.

The V gene is TRBV9, the J gene TRBJ1-3, with D tentatively TRBD1 (6 bases). The germline gives CDR1 SGDLS, CDR2 YYNGEE. The CDR3 runs 16 residues. Trimming took off 0 bases at V and 0 bases at J, with 10 bases between the two ends. This chain's CDR3 is CASSVGTEFSGNTIYF. CDR3 nucleotide sequence: TGTGCCAGCAGCGTAGGGACAGAATTCTCTGGAAACACCATATATTTT.

This chain links TRBV7-2 with TRBJ1-1, with a possible D match to TRBD1 (5 bases). CDR3 length: 16 residues. Germline V gene sequence: CDR1 SGHTA, CDR2 FQGNSA. With 5 bases removed from V and 6 bases from J, the gap between germline ends came to 22 bases. The CDR3 bases are TGTGCCAGCAGCCCTAGGGATTCCCAGGGTAACGCTGAAGCTTTCTTT. Amino acid sequence: CASSPRDSQGNAEAFF.

This sequence joins TRBV20-1 and TRBJ2-7; no reliable D call. The CDR3 spans 11 residues. From germline, CDR1 is DFQATT and CDR2 SNEGSKA (reference sequence). V was clipped by 6 bases and J by 2 bases, with 8 bases between them. CDR3 amino acids: CSATVTYEQYF. CDR3 in DNA: TGCAGTGCCACGGTCACCTACGAGCAGTACTTC.

The J gene is TRBJ2-1, the V gene TRBV19, with TRBD2 matching over 11 bases. V gave up 3 bases and J gave up 8 bases; unmatched junction bases: 9. This CDR3 region has 16 residues. Germline values: CDR1 LNHDA, CDR2 SQIVND (reference sequence). The CDR3 spells CASSISGRALRYEQFF. The CDR3 DNA reads TGTGCCAGTAGTATTAGCGGGAGGGCCCTCAGGTATGAGCAGTTCTTC.

The chain couples TRBV6-5 to TRBJ2-5; 8 nucleotides align to TRBD1. The CDR3 is 15 amino acids. V gave up 2 bases and J gave up 5 bases; unmatched junction bases: 7. The germline V gene has CDR1 MNHEY and CDR2 SVGAGI. The CDR3 DNA sequence: TGTGCCAGCAGTTACGAGGGACAGGACGGGGAGACCCAGTACTTC. This gives the protein CASSYEGQDGETQYF.

This clone was seen a single time. The chain has TRBV9 and TRBJ2-3; 8 bases match TRBD2. The CDR3 length is 17 residues. Unmatched junction bases numbered 12, after V lost 0 bases and J lost 6 bases. In germline, CDR1 is SGDLS, CDR2 YYNGEE. The CDR3 here is CASSVEVGGTRRDTQYF. CDR3 nucleotide sequence: TGTGCCAGCAGCGTAGAGGTAGGAGGGACTAGGAGGGATACGCAGTATTTT.

V and J are TRBV28 and TRBJ1-5, with D tentatively TRBD1 (5 bases). The CDR3 is made up of 14 amino acids. Germline V lookup: CDR1 MDHEN, CDR2 SYDVKM. V lost 3 bases to trimming and J lost 6 bases, with 12 bases between them. The CDR3 DNA follows: TGTGCCAGCAGTTTTGGGCAGGGTACTCAGCCCCAGCATTTT. Translating gives CASSFGQGTQPQHF.

The J gene is TRBJ2-3, the V gene TRBV5-5; no clear D. V gave up 1 base and J gave up 2 bases, with 11 bases separating them. CDR1 SGHKS and CDR2 YYEKEE come from the germline V gene (reference sequence). The CDR3 consists of 15 residues. This CDR3 reads CASSLSPIDTDTQYF. DNA for the CDR3: TGTGCCAGCAGCTTGTCCCCTATTGACACAGATACGCAGTATTTT. Filled out from reference TRBV5-5 and TRBJ2-3, the complete variable domain reads DAGVTQSPTHLIKTRGQQVTLRCSPISGHKSVSWYQQVLGQGPQFIFQYYEKEERGRGNFPDRFSARQFPNYSSELNVNALLLGDSALYLCASSLSPIDTDTQYFGPGTRLTVL.

J is TRBJ2-1 and V is TRBV7-9; 10 bases map to TRBD2. Losses at the gene ends were 5 bases for V and 6 bases for J; bases not matched to a gene: 4. CDR1 and CDR2 (germline): SEHNR, FQNEAQ (reference sequence). This CDR3 is 14 amino acids long. CDR3 sequence: CASSPWTSGNEQFF. The CDR3 coding sequence is TGTGCCAGCAGCCCGTGGACTAGCGGCAATGAGCAGTTCTTC. Full variable domain (outside the CDR3, taken from reference TRBV7-9 and TRBJ2-1): DTGVSQNPRHKITKRGQNVTFRCDPISEHNRLYWYRQTLGQGPEFLTYFQNEAQLEKSRLLSDRFSAERPKGSFSTLEIQRTEQGDSAMYLCASSPWTSGNEQFFGPGTRLTVL.

The chain links TRBV3-1 (or the pseudogene TRBV3-2) to TRBJ1-1; weak D call: TRBD1 (5 bases). This CDR3 is built from 13 residues. V was cut by 4 bases and J by 6 bases, with 12 bases left in between. The germline V gene encodes CDR1 LGHDT and CDR2 YNNKEL (reference sequence). The CDR3 region is CASSRQLGAEAFF. The CDR3, as DNA: TGTGCCAGCAGCCGACAGCTTGGGGCTGAAGCTTTCTTT.